This T cell receptor (beta chain) was observed in a study of shared clonotypes between healthy human individuals. Whole-study results and caveats: Rarefaction indicated that sorted-subset sequencing remained incomplete although depth was large. Across subsets, estimated richness was generally greater for naive than for memory populations. Sharing of clonotypes among donors was expected to vary with sequencing depth.

In regard to this clone: Its antigen is not identified. This same CDR3 is encoded by further DNA sequences in the sample.

Deletions cut 2 bases from V and 5 bases from J, with 7 bases between. CDR1 and CDR2 from the germline V gene are DFQATT and SNEGSKA (reference sequence). The CDR3 spans 11 residues. TCRdb's table, derived via immunoSEQ multiplex PCR, lists solely in-frame clones and lacks some. The sample lists about 2 million clones, about 95% occurring once. CD45RO-negative, CCR7-selected cells formed the naive CD8 fraction, which excluded terminally differentiated effector memory CD45RA+ cells. The clonotype originates from a man between 18 and 29 years old in good health. Material: naive CD8+ T cells sorted from blood. The J gene is TRBJ2-7, the V gene TRBV20-1; possible D gene TRBD2, 5 bases. In nucleotides, the CDR3 is TGCAGTGCTAGAACCGGGAACGAGCAGTACTTC. Protein sequence: CSARTGNEQYF.